The 26 T cell receptor beta chains below were found in one sample sequenced in a study of beta chain features in type 1 diabetes. Expressed TCRB transcripts were sequenced, since all the RNA that had been isolated was reverse transcribed. Repertoires were generated with immunoSEQ multiplex PCR, while TCRdb's copy carries only in-frame clones and drops some. The sample shows about 620,000 clones, roughly a sixth of them seen only once. Material: naive CD4+ T cells from blood. The receptor source for this set is a man younger than 35 in good health.

This clone was found a few times. The chain employs TRBV19 and TRBJ2-1, with D perhaps matching TRBD1 or TRBD2 (5 bases each). Germline CDR1 is LNHDA and CDR2 is SQIVND (reference sequence). The V gene lost 2 bases and the J gene lost 6 bases, with 14 bases spanning the gap. This CDR3 has 15 amino acids. CDR3 amino acids: CASSIRDGIFNEQFF. The CDR3, as DNA: TGTGCCAGTAGTATAAGGGACGGCATTTTCAATGAGCAGTTCTTC.

The chain employs TRBV28 and TRBJ2-4; 12 bases align to TRBD1. The CDR3 covers 18 residues. The germline gives CDR1 MDHEN, CDR2 SYDVKM. V gave up 10 bases and J gave up 0 bases; unmatched junction bases: 13. In DNA form, the CDR3 reads TGTGCCATTTCCGGGACAGGGGGCGCCGACCCAGCCAAAAACATTCAGTACTTC. Protein product: CAISGTGGADPAKNIQYF.

J is TRBJ2-7 and V is TRBV27; D perhaps matches TRBD1 (6 bases). This CDR3 region has 14 residues. V lost 4 bases and J lost 3, with 13 bases in between. In germline, CDR1 is MNHEY, CDR2 SMNVEV (reference sequence). CDR3 DNA: TGTGCCAGCAGTTCTCAGGGGAAGGGCTACGAGCAGTACTTC. Encoded protein: CASSSQGKGYEQYF.

This clone was counted only a few times. The chain is built from TRBV5-1 and TRBJ2-7; no clear D. The ends were cut back, 0 bases at V and 0 bases at J, with 7 bases in the middle. This CDR3 has 14 amino acids. Per the germline V gene, CDR1 is SGHRS and CDR2 is YFSETQ. CDR3 DNA: TGCGCCAGCAGCTTGGACAGCATCTCCTACGAGCAGTACTTC. As protein: CASSLDSISYEQYF.

The genes are TRBV30 and TRBJ2-5; D gene ambiguous. Looked up from germline, CDR1 is GTSNPN and CDR2 is SVGIG (reference sequence). V was clipped by 2 bases and J by 4 bases, with 8 bases between them. This CDR3 comprises 12 residues. This chain's CDR3 is CAWSKGSETQYF. Written as DNA, the CDR3 is TGTGCCTGGAGTAAAGGGTCAGAGACCCAGTACTTC.

The J gene is TRBJ2-2, the V gene TRBV5-1, with unresolved D. Deletions cut 0 bases from V and 5 bases from J, with 8 bases between. Germline V lookup: CDR1 SGHRS, CDR2 YFSETQ. The CDR3 totals 14 residues. CDR3 protein: CASSLDGGTGELFF. In nucleotides, the CDR3 is TGCGCCAGCAGCTTGGACGGTGGGACCGGGGAGCTGTTTTTT. The full variable domain, rest sourced from reference TRBV5-1 and TRBJ2-2, is KAGVTQTPRYLIKTRGQQVTLSCSPISGHRSVSWYQQTPGQGLQFLFEYFSETQRNKGNFPGRFSGRQFSNSRSEMNVSTLELGDSALYLCASSLDGGTGELFFGEGSRLTVL.

This chain uses TRBV7-9 with TRBJ1-1; D gene unclear. The germline V gene encodes CDR1 SEHNR and CDR2 FQNEAQ (reference sequence). With 10 bases removed from V and 2 bases from J, the gap between germline ends came to 17 bases. The CDR3 is 14 amino acids. For the CDR3, the DNA is TGTGCCACTAAAGGGTCCCAGATTAACACTGAAGCTTTCTTT. Amino acid sequence: CATKGSQINTEAFF.

This clone was counted a few times. The rearrangement joins TRBV7-2 to TRBJ2-4, with a tentative D call TRBD1 (6 bases). V lost 0 bases, J lost 0 bases, and 12 bases lay in between. Germline V CDR1 and CDR2: SGHTA, FQGNSA. This CDR3 is built from 17 residues. The CDR3 bases are TGTGCCAGCAGCTTAGCGCACGCAGGGGTAGCCAAAAACATTCAGTACTTC. It codes for CASSLAHAGVAKNIQYF.

V usage is TRBV6-5 and J usage is TRBJ1-2; D is ambiguous. The V end lost 8 bases, the J end lost 6 bases, and 16 bases lay between the germline ends. Germline V gene sequence: CDR1 MNHEY, CDR2 SVGAGI. The CDR3 spans 13 residues. The CDR3 bases are TGTGCCAGCTCCCTAAGTGCCTCGCATGGCTACACCTTC. It codes for CASSLSASHGYTF.

This clone occurred a few times. This chain uses TRBV28 with TRBJ1-2; D not certain. Germline V gives CDR1 MDHEN, CDR2 SYDVKM. V lost 2 bases to trimming and J lost 12 bases, with 13 bases between them. The length of the CDR3 is 12 residues. The CDR3 DNA follows: TGTGCCAGCAGTTTACCCCGGACCTCTAACACCTTC. It yields the protein CASSLPRTSNTF.

The gene calls are TRBV5-6 and TRBJ1-5; D possibly corresponds to TRBD1 (6 bases). Germline loops: CDR1 SGHDT, CDR2 YYEEEE. V was trimmed by 4 bases and J by 3 bases, leaving 20 bases between them. The CDR3 is 17 residues long. The CDR3 spells CASSTDRPQRSNQPQHF. The CDR3 DNA sequence: TGTGCCAGCAGCACAGACAGGCCCCAGAGGTCCAATCAGCCCCAGCATTTT.

This sequence joins TRBV21-1 and TRBJ1-5. TRBV21-1 constitutes a pseudogene. There are 15 residues in the CDR3. CDR3 protein: CASSKEGFGNQPQHF. CDR3 sequence (DNA): TGTGCCAGCAGCAAAGAGGGCTTCGGGAATCAGCCCCAGCATTTT.

The rearrangement uses TRBV6-4 and TRBJ2-5; 7 nucleotides line up with TRBD2. The J call may not be correct, given that the DNA end is closer to TRBJ2-7. The CDR3 consists of 17 residues. Germline loops: CDR1 MRHNA, CDR2 SNTAGT. CDR3 in amino acids: CASTDGGSGLRTYEQYF. The CDR3 coding sequence is TGTGCCAGCACCGACGGGGGGTCGGGGCTTAGAACCTACGAGCAGTACTTC.

This clone has only a few counts. The chain has TRBV18 and TRBJ2-3; no clear D gene. V lost 1 base to trimming and J lost 0 bases, with 8 bases between them. The length of the CDR3 is 15 residues. The V gene's germline CDR1 is KGHSH and CDR2 LQKENI. The DNA for the CDR3 is TGTGCCAGCTCACCACGGTCAGATAGCACAGATACGCAGTATTTT. Translation: CASSPRSDSTDTQYF.

This clone has only a few counts. The V call is TRBV19, the J call TRBJ1-2; D call uncertain. Germline assignment: CDR1 LNHDA and CDR2 SQIVND (reference sequence). The CDR3 is 13 residues long. Trimming took 3 bases from V and 4 from J, leaving 9 bases between them. The CDR3 DNA is TGTGCCAGTAGTATTCGGCGGGGCTATGGCTACACCTTC. Its protein product is CASSIRRGYGYTF.

This clone appeared a few times. The CDR3 sequence is CASSLGRGANTEAFF. DNA of the CDR3: TGTGCCAGCAGCTTAGGCAGGGGCGCGAACACTGAAGCTTTCTTT. The V and J genes are TRBV7-9 and TRBJ1-1, with D maybe TRBD1 (6 bases). CDR1 and CDR2 (germline): SEHNR, FQNEAQ (reference sequence). Trimming removed 1 base from V and 1 base from J, with 10 bases in between. The CDR3 consists of 15 residues.

The genes are TRBV2 and TRBJ2-5; a weak D match, TRBD2 (5 bases). V lost 0 bases, J lost 5 bases, and 13 bases lay in between. Germline V gene data show CDR1 as SNHLY and CDR2 as FYNNEI. The CDR3 is 15 amino acids. Written as DNA, the CDR3 is TGTGCCAGCAGTGAAGCGCGGGCTAGCAGGGAGACCCAGTACTTC. As protein: CASSEARASRETQYF.

The rearrangement links TRBV5-1 to TRBJ1-2; TRBD1 aligns across 7 bases. J lost 4 bases, V lost 3 bases, and 18 bases had no gene match. This CDR3 contains 18 residues. Germline CDR1 and CDR2: SGHRS and YFSETQ. The CDR3 DNA reads as TGCGCCAGCAGCTACGACAGGGTTCGTCAACACTCTGGCTATGGCTACACCTTC. It encodes CASSYDRVRQHSGYGYTF.

The CDR3 region has the DNA TGCGCCAGCAGCCCAGCCGGGCGCGGGAAGTTCCAAGATACGCAGTATTTT. It is translated as CASSPAGRGKFQDTQYF. The chain uses TRBV4-3 and TRBJ2-3; tentative D call: TRBD2 (6 bases). CDR3 length: 17 amino acids. Germline lookup yields CDR1 LGHNA and CDR2 YSLEER. V lost 4 bases and J lost 5, with 22 bases in between.

The sample holds a few counts of this clone. This chain uses TRBV5-1 with TRBJ2-7, with D possibly TRBD1 on 7 matching bases. Germline lookup yields CDR1 SGHRS and CDR2 YFSETQ. The CDR3 is 14 residues long. Trimming took off 4 bases at V and 2 bases at J, with 13 bases between the two ends. Written as DNA, the CDR3 is TGCGCCAGCAGCGTCAGGGGGGACACCTACGAGCAGTACTTC. It encodes CASSVRGDTYEQYF. The full variable domain, with the rest looked up from reference TRBV5-1 and TRBJ2-7, is KAGVTQTPRYLIKTRGQQVTLSCSPISGHRSVSWYQQTPGQGLQFLFEYFSETQRNKGNFPGRFSGRQFSNSRSEMNVSTLELGDSALYLCASSVRGDTYEQYFGPGTRLTVT.

This rearrangement joins TRBV19 to TRBJ1-2; D gene uncertain. The CDR3 runs to 12 residues. V lost 2 bases to trimming and J lost 7 bases, with 8 bases between them. The V gene's germline CDR1 is LNHDA and CDR2 SQIVND (reference sequence). CDR3: CASSITRLGYTF. DNA of the CDR3: TGTGCCAGTAGTATAACGCGGCTTGGCTACACCTTC.

This clone was counted a few times. The chain carries TRBV10-3 and TRBJ2-3; 12 bases align to TRBD2. Germline values: CDR1 ENHRY, CDR2 SYGVKD. The CDR3 length is 17 residues. V trimming: 3 bases; J trimming: 2 bases; junction bases outside the gene matches: 6. CDR3 protein: CAISDPGLAGHTDTQYF. The CDR3 DNA is TGTGCCATCAGTGACCCGGGACTAGCGGGCCACACAGATACGCAGTATTTT.

The chain combines TRBV15 with TRBJ2-1; D is ambiguous. There are 15 residues in the CDR3. Germline values: CDR1 LNHNV, CDR2 YYDKDF (reference sequence). Trimming removed 0 bases from V and 7 bases from J, with 13 bases in between. This CDR3 reads CATSRDSDPENEQFF. The CDR3, as DNA: TGTGCCACCAGCAGAGATTCGGACCCGGAGAATGAGCAGTTCTTC.

In its sample, this clone was seen a few times. This sequence joins TRBV30 and TRBJ1-4; 9 bases line up with TRBD1. Losses at the gene ends were 5 bases for V and 8 bases for J; bases not matched to a gene: 9. CDR1 GTSNPN and CDR2 SVGIG come from the germline V gene (reference sequence). The CDR3 consists of 14 residues. CDR3 DNA: TGTGCCTGGGGGAACAGGGGGCTAAGGGAAAAACTGTTTTTT. Protein product: CAWGNRGLREKLFF. The entire variable domain, with the rest obtained from reference TRBV30 and TRBJ1-4, is as follows: SQTIHQWPATLVQPVGSPLSLECTVEGTSNPNLYWYRQAAGRGLQLLFYSVGIGQISSEVPQNLSASRPQDRQFILSSKKLLLSDSGFYLCAWGNRGLREKLFFGSGTQLSVL.

This clone came up a few times. The gene calls are TRBV7-9 and TRBJ1-1; 8 bases line up with TRBD1. J lost 4 bases, V lost 3 bases, and 10 bases had no gene match. The germline gives CDR1 SEHNR, CDR2 FQNEAQ (reference sequence). There are 16 residues in the CDR3. DNA of the CDR3: TGTGCCAGCAGCTTCAGAACAGGGGGTAGGGGCACTGAAGCTTTCTTT. Protein product: CASSFRTGGRGTEAFF.

The CDR3 region is CASSSAPGGYGYTF. The CDR3 DNA follows: TGTGCCAGCAGTTCCGCGCCAGGGGGCTATGGCTACACCTTC. The chain uses TRBV27 and TRBJ1-2; 7 bases fit TRBD1. The CDR3 runs 14 residues. After removal of 4 bases from V and 4 bases from J, the junction contained 6 bases not matched to a gene. Germline V gene data show CDR1 as MNHEY and CDR2 as SMNVEV (reference sequence).